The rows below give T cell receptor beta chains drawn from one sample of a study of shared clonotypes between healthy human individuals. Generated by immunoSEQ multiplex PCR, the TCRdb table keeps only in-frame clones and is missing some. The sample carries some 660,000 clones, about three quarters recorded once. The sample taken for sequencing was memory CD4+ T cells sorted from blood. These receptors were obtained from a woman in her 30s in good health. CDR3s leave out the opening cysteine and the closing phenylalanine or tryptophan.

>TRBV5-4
ASSPPSNYGYT
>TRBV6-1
ASSERQAF
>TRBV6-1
ASTLYPASSSEQY
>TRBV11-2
ASSLVGAEAF
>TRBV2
ASRGRESNQPQH
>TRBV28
ASSPSGTSGIFEGTQY
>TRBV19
ASMEQGFYGYT
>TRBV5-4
ASSSDQMSLAGVLPHEQY
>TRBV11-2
ASSLDRDRVETQY
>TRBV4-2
ASSQESGASRRVQF
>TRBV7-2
ASRVQANTGELF
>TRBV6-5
ASSHRTGDDTQY
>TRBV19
AGHQGSGNTIY
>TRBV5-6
ASKGGLQGTQY
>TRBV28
ASSLGPGAYGYT
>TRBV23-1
ASSHGRLQGANTEAF
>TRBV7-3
ASSPGEGMNTEAF
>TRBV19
ASTGWGINQPQH
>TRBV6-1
ASSEAWGTGEKLF
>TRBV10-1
ASSPGAGSNTDTQY
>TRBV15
ATSRRDRLGTDTQY
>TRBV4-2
ASSQDRTGLLQGYT